The 15 T cell receptor beta chains reported below all come from one sample, sequenced in a study of Ad26.COV2.S vaccination and SARS-CoV-2 variants (dated by TCRdb to about 2021). The sample's treatment or condition, from its label and the paper: 15 to 20 received Ad26.COV2.S at low or high dose, single or two shots; 5 received placebo; per-sample allocation not given. Repertoires of vaccine and placebo recipients were sequenced from samples collected on day 63 after the first injection. The receptor library was made with the immunoSEQ multiplex PCR assay. TCRdb re-hosts the immuneACCESS table, in-frame sequences only. Its copies lack some clones; in the studies checked, an unresolved V gene accounts for under half of them, and the cause for the rest is not known. This sample comprises roughly 250,000 clones, around 90% of them detected only once. The ten largest clones add up to less than 3.5% of the sample.

The source material was peripheral blood, sampled in a trial of Ad26.COV2.S vaccine versus placebo. The receptor set was obtained from a person aged 18-60 years who received the Ad26.COV2.S COVID-19 vaccine or a placebo.

On this clone itself: No DNA is shown, since the ends of the CDR3 on it are uncertain; the CDR3 is the one TCRdb lists. This chain uses TRBV29-1 with TRBJ1-2. Including both end residues, the CDR3 is 19 amino acids long. The germline gives CDR1 SQVTM, CDR2 ANQGSEA. The CDR3 here is CSVVGGLHLRFGDQVNPSF.

The V and J genes are TRBV27 and TRBJ2-3, with D maybe TRBD1 (6 bases). The V gene lost 5 bases and the J gene lost 0 bases, with 15 bases spanning the gap. Germline V lookup: CDR1 MNHEY, CDR2 SMNVEV (reference sequence). The CDR3 is 16 residues long. CDR3 in DNA: TGTGCCAGCAGTCTCCCTGGACAGCTTAGCACAGATACGCAGTATTTT. It codes for CASSLPGQLSTDTQYF.

This clone is termed medium-sized. The chain is built from TRBV6-1 and TRBJ2-5; 9 bases line up with TRBD2. The ends lost 1 base at V and 4 bases at J; junction bases unmatched: 4. Germline V CDR1 and CDR2: MNHNS, SASEGT. The CDR3 loop spans 15 amino acids. CDR3 sequence (DNA): TGTGCCAGCAGTGAAGTGGCGGGAGGGGGAGAGACCCAGTACTTC. It codes for CASSEVAGGGETQYF.

The V and J genes are TRBV10-3 and TRBJ1-3, with 10 bases aligning to TRBD1. Germline CDR1 ENHRY, CDR2 SYGVKD. The trim removed 0 bases at V and 4 bases at J, leaving 6 bases unmatched. The CDR3 has 17 amino acids. The CDR3 region is CAISESGTGVAGNTIYF. CDR3 nucleotide sequence: TGTGCCATCAGTGAGTCGGGGACAGGGGTCGCCGGAAACACCATATATTTT.

The J gene is TRBJ1-1, the V gene TRBV10-3; the D gene is possibly TRBD1 (6 bases). The V and J ends lost 4 bases and 3 bases respectively, with 12 bases between them. The CDR3 totals 14 residues. Germline CDR1 reads ENHRY; CDR2 reads SYGVKD. The CDR3 coding sequence is TGTGCCATCAGTGCGGGCAGGGGCCACACTGAAGCTTTCTTT. Its translation: CAISAGRGHTEAFF.

CDR3 residues: CASSAYPGTGGGYGYTF. As DNA, the CDR3 is TGTGCCAGCAGTGCATACCCCGGGACAGGGGGCGGCTATGGCTACACCTTC. The J gene is TRBJ1-2, the V gene TRBV13; the match to TRBD1 covers 12 bases. The V gene's germline CDR1 is PRHDT and CDR2 FYEKMQ (reference sequence). The CDR3 extends over 17 amino acids. Trimming cost V 6 bases and J 4 bases; bases outside gene matches: 12.

This chain links TRBV7-9 with TRBJ1-2; D is unresolved. This CDR3 has 14 residues. Germline V gene lookup returns CDR1 SEHNR and CDR2 FQNEAQ (reference sequence). V lost 4 bases to trimming and J lost 3 bases, with 12 bases between them. The CDR3 here is CASSYGPVDYGYTF. The CDR3, as DNA: TGTGCCAGCAGCTACGGGCCCGTTGACTATGGCTACACCTTC.

The rearrangement uses TRBV11-3 and TRBJ2-3, with 8 bases aligning to TRBD1. V shed 5 bases and J 3 bases; nucleotides not matched to a gene: 16. Germline assignment: CDR1 SGHNT and CDR2 YENEEA. This CDR3 comprises 18 residues. The CDR3 DNA is TGTGCCAGCAGCCCTAGTTGGGTGCAGGGGGCGCGGACAGATACGCAGTATTTT. Its translation is CASSPSWVQGARTDTQYF.

The V call is TRBV11-3, the J call TRBJ2-5, with 7 bases aligning to TRBD2. V trimming: 2 bases; J trimming: 1 base; junction bases outside the gene matches: 10. Germline V gene lookup returns CDR1 SGHNT and CDR2 YENEEA. The CDR3 loop spans 17 amino acids. The CDR3 spells CASSLTPRDYLQETQYF. CDR3 nucleotides: TGTGCCAGCAGCTTAACTCCCCGGGACTACCTCCAAGAGACCCAGTACTTC.

V and J are TRBV4-1 and TRBJ2-5; D remains unclear. Germline V CDR1 and CDR2: MGHRA, YSYEKL. CDR3 length equals 15 residues. V was shortened by 5 bases and J by 0 bases, with 13 bases between the two germline ends. Here the CDR3 DNA reads TGCGCCAGCAGCACCTCGGCGGTGTACCAAGAGACCCAGTACTTC. Translation: CASSTSAVYQETQYF.

The rearrangement joins TRBV5-1 to TRBJ2-3, with D perhaps matching TRBD2 (6 bases). Germline CDR1 reads SGHRS; CDR2 reads YFSETQ. With 5 bases removed from V and 2 bases from J, the gap between germline ends came to 12 bases. This CDR3 is 14 amino acids long. The DNA of the CDR3 is TGCGCCAGCAGAGGAGGGGCCATCACAGATACGCAGTATTTT. Translated: CASRGGAITDTQYF.

The chain joins TRBV7-2 to TRBJ2-1; D assignment may be TRBD1 or TRBD2 (5 bases each). Trimming removed 3 bases at V and 9 bases at J, with 12 bases between. The CDR3 totals 13 residues. Germline V gene data show CDR1 as SGHTA and CDR2 as FQGNSA. The CDR3 sequence: CASSLVGTREQFF. CDR3 nucleotide sequence: TGTGCCAGCAGCTTGGTGGGGACCCGTGAGCAGTTCTTC.

The rearrangement links TRBV4-2 to TRBJ2-2; TRBD2 matches 7 bases. The CDR3 runs 17 residues. CDR1 is LGHNA and CDR2 is YNFKEQ in the germline V gene. J was trimmed by 6 bases and V by 0 bases; bases with no gene match: 10. CDR3 residues: CASSQEIAGGIPGELFF. As DNA, the CDR3 is TGTGCCAGCAGCCAAGAAATAGCCGGGGGGATCCCCGGGGAGCTGTTTTTT.

This clone was seen only once. V and J are TRBV19 and TRBJ1-5; a weak D match, TRBD1 (5 bases). The CDR3 has 18 residues. In germline, CDR1 is LNHDA, CDR2 SQIVND (reference sequence). With 1 base removed from V and 1 base from J, the gap between germline ends came to 17 bases. CDR3 coding DNA: TGTGCCAGTAGTATAGGGTACCCAGGGAGAGGGAGCAATCAGCCCCAGCATTTT. This encodes CASSIGYPGRGSNQPQHF.

This sequence joins TRBV7-9 and TRBJ2-3, with D possibly being TRBD2 (5 bases). CDR1 is SEHNR and CDR2 is FQNEAQ in the germline V gene (reference sequence). CDR3 length equals 13 residues. V lost 6 bases and J 2 bases, leaving 9 bases between the germline ends. CDR3 DNA: TGTGCCAGCAGAGAGGGTAACACAGATACGCAGTATTTT. This encodes CASREGNTDTQYF.